A selection of T cell receptor beta chains follows, all from one sample in a study of blood T cell repertoires in COVID-19. Assay used: immunoSEQ multiplex PCR; TCRdb lists only in-frame clones, some missing. The sample holds around 300,000 clones, 83% seen once. Sequenced material: peripheral blood. Source of these receptors: a woman aged 50 to 60 who had recovered from COVID-19. The CDR3 runs from the conserved cysteine through the conserved F or W. D genes are given only for firm matches. Clone size is not always given. Where it is, it says once, few, many or a class for expanded clones.

D gene	clone size	J gene	V gene	CDR3 DNA	CDR3 protein
TRBD2	NA	TRBJ2-3	TRBV28	TGTGCCAGCAGTTTTGGGGCGGGAGGTAGCACAGATACGCAGTATTTT	CASSFGAGGSTDTQYF
NA	NA	TRBJ1-6	TRBV11-2	TGTGCCAGCAGCTTACAGGGTACCTATAATTCACCCCTCCACTTT	CASSLQGTYNSPLHF
NA	few	TRBJ1-1	TRBV19	TGTGCCAGTAGTATATCAAGGGGTACTGAAGCTTTCTTT	CASSISRGTEAFF
TRBD1	NA	TRBJ2-7	TRBV30	TGTGCCTGGTCGACAGGGGCAGCCTACGAGCAGTACTTC	CAWSTGAAYEQYF
NA	NA	TRBJ2-3	TRBV19	TGTGCCAGTCGGTCTTTGTTTGCGGCAGGCACAGATACGCAGTATTTT	CASRSLFAAGTDTQYF
NA	NA	TRBJ2-7	TRBV6-4	TGTGCCAGCAGTGAGTCCGCCGGCACAGGGATGCACGAGCAGTACTTC	CASSESAGTGMHEQYF
TRBD1	NA	TRBJ2-7	TRBV30	TGTGCCTGGAGAATTATCAGGGGGAGAACCTACGAGCAGTACTTC	CAWRIIRGRTYEQYF
NA	few	TRBJ1-4	TRBV7-6	TGTGCCAGCAGCTTAGAGACAGTTGGGGAAAAACTGTTTTTT	CASSLETVGEKLFF
NA	NA	TRBJ2-5	TRBV7-2	TGTGCCAGCTTCCCCCAAGGAGGCTACCAAGAGACCCAGTACTTC	CASFPQGGYQETQYF
TRBD1	NA	TRBJ1-3	TRBV28	TGTGCCAGCAGTCCTGACAGGGAGGGAAACACCATATATTTT	CASSPDREGNTIYF
TRBD1	few	TRBJ1-2	TRBV19	TGTGCCAGTAGTACATCACAGGGGACGGGCTACACCTTC	CASSTSQGTGYTF
NA	NA	TRBJ2-2	TRBV29-1	TGCAGCGCTCTAGGTGGGAGTGGTGGCGGGGAGCTGTTTTTT	CSALGGSGGGELFF
TRBD1	NA	TRBJ2-5	TRBV3-1/TRBV3-2	TGTGCCAGCAGCCAAGATAGGACAGGGGGGTACCAAGAGACCCAGTACTTC	CASSQDRTGGYQETQYF
TRBD1	once	TRBJ2-7	TRBV4-3	TGCGCCAGCAGCCAAGATCCGAACAGGGGGTTGTCCGAGCAGTACTTC	CASSQDPNRGLSEQYF
TRBD2	NA	TRBJ2-1	TRBV4-3	TGCGCCAGCAGCCAAGATAGTATCGGGACTAGCGGGTGGGATGAGCAGTTCTTC	CASSQDSIGTSGWDEQFF
NA	NA	TRBJ2-7	TRBV6-2/TRBV6-3	TGTGCCAGCAGTTACTCGAGGCAGTTCCTATCCTACGAGCAGTACTTC	CASSYSRQFLSYEQYF
NA	NA	TRBJ1-4	TRBV9	TGTGCCAGCAGCGTAGCTCCCATTCCGCAGTGGGCGGGGCCCGCGTTTAGTGAAAAACTGTTTTTT	CASSVAPIPQWAGPAFSEKLFF
TRBD1	NA	TRBJ2-4	TRBV28	TGTGCCAGCAGTGCAACAGGGGGAGCCAAAAACATTCAGTACTTC	CASSATGGAKNIQYF
NA	NA	TRBJ1-6	TRBV5-8	TGTGCCAGCAGCAAGGGGATTCCTAATTCACCCCTCCACTTT	CASSKGIPNSPLHF
NA	NA	TRBJ1-2	TRBV27	TGTGCCAGCAGTTTAACCGGGAACTATGGCTACACCTTC	CASSLTGNYGYTF
NA	NA	TRBJ2-3	TRBV5-6	TGTGCCAGCAGCCCCGAGGCTCTCGGGAATACGCAGTATTTT	CASSPEALGNTQYF
NA	NA	TRBJ1-1	TRBV28	TGTGCCAGCAGTTACAGGGTGAACACTGAAGCTTTCTTT	CASSYRVNTEAFF
TRBD2	NA	TRBJ2-3	TRBV30	TGTGCCTATCAGCGGGAGAAACGGGATACGCAGTATTTT	CAYQREKRDTQYF
TRBD2	NA	TRBJ2-7	TRBV29-1	TGCAGCGTTGAGCTAGCGGGAGGATCTAACTCCTACGAGCAGTACTTC	CSVELAGGSNSYEQYF
TRBD1	NA	TRBJ2-1	TRBV28	TGTGCCAGCAGCCAGACAGGGTTAACCTACAATGAGCAGTTCTTC	CASSQTGLTYNEQFF
TRBD2	few	TRBJ2-3	TRBV4-2	TGTGCCAGCAGCCAAGGGACTAGCGGAAACACAGATACGCAGTATTTT	CASSQGTSGNTDTQYF
TRBD1	once	TRBJ1-4	TRBV12-3/TRBV12-4	TGTGCCAGCAGTTGGGGACAGAACGAAAAACTGTTTTTT	CASSWGQNEKLFF
NA	NA	TRBJ2-5	TRBV13	TGTGCCAGCAGCTTACAGGCTGTATCCCAAGAGACCCAGTACTTC	CASSLQAVSQETQYF
NA	NA	TRBJ1-5	TRBV7-2	TGTGCCAGCAGCCCGACAGAGAGCAATCAGCCCCAGCATTTT	CASSPTESNQPQHF
TRBD1	NA	TRBJ1-1	TRBV4-2	TGTGCCAGCAGCCAAGCCCCCGGGAAACAGGGGTTGGCTGAAGCTTTCTTT	CASSQAPGKQGLAEAFF
NA	NA	TRBJ1-6	TRBV27	TGTGCCAGCAGTTTATCGGCGACAGTGTATAATTCACCCCTCCACTTT	CASSLSATVYNSPLHF
NA	once	TRBJ2-3	TRBV7-2	TGTGCCAGCAGCTTAGCGCTAGCGTCGGCAGATACGCAGTATTTT	CASSLALASADTQYF
NA	NA	TRBJ1-6	TRBV4-2	TGTGCCAGCAGCCAAGATGGAGGCAGGTATAATTCACCCCTCCACTTT	CASSQDGGRYNSPLHF
NA	NA	TRBJ2-2	TRBV27	TGTGCCAGCAGTTTCACAGGGAGCAGGACCGGGGAGCTGTTTTTT	CASSFTGSRTGELFF
TRBD2	NA	TRBJ2-7	TRBV29-1	TGCAGCGTTGGAAGGCTAGCGGGAGGCGGCGAGCAGTACTTC	CSVGRLAGGGEQYF
NA	NA	TRBJ2-1	TRBV19	TGTGCCAGAAGTATGGGGACAGGGGCGGGGGGGGAGCAGTTCTTC	CARSMGTGAGGEQFF
TRBD1	few	TRBJ1-5	TRBV10-3	TGTGCCATCAGTGAGAGGACAGGGGGCATTCAGCCCCAGCATTTT	CAISERTGGIQPQHF
TRBD2	few	TRBJ2-1	TRBV7-8	TGTGCCAGCAGCTTAGCGCAGAGACTAGCGGGAGGGCAGTCAAACTACAATGAGCAGTTCTTC	CASSLAQRLAGGQSNYNEQFF
NA	NA	TRBJ2-3	TRBV6-5	TGTGCCAGCAGTTACAAGGGAGCAGATACGCAGTATTTT	CASSYKGADTQYF
NA	NA	TRBJ2-3	TRBV6-2/TRBV6-3	TGTGCCAGCAGTACTAGGGATAGGGGCACAGATACGCAGTATTTT	CASSTRDRGTDTQYF
TRBD1	NA	TRBJ1-5	TRBV2	TGTGCCAGCTCGACCAGGGACAGGGGTTCCAATCAGCCCCAGCATTTT	CASSTRDRGSNQPQHF
TRBD1	NA	TRBJ2-2	TRBV18	TGTGCCAGCTCACCATACGGGACAGGTCCCGGGGAGCTGTTTTTT	CASSPYGTGPGELFF
TRBD1	NA	TRBJ2-7	TRBV5-4	TGTGCCAGCAGCTGGGGCCGGGACAGTTCCTACGAGCAGTACTTC	CASSWGRDSSYEQYF
NA	NA	TRBJ2-2	TRBV6-2/TRBV6-3	TGTGCCAGCAGTTACTCGGTCAGGGCCACCGGGGAGCTGTTTTTT	CASSYSVRATGELFF
TRBD1	NA	TRBJ1-5	TRBV19	TGTGCCAGTAGTCAACAGGGGGGTCCCTATAGCAATCAGCCCCAGCATTTT	CASSQQGGPYSNQPQHF
NA	once	TRBJ2-1	TRBV7-9	TGTGCCAGCAACAAAGGGGCGGGCAGCTCCTACAATGAGCAGTTCTTC	CASNKGAGSSYNEQFF
NA	NA	TRBJ1-5	TRBV5-1	TGCGCCAGTTCCGGCGGGGGGGATCAGCCCCAGCATTTT	CASSGGGDQPQHF
NA	once	TRBJ1-1	TRBV27	TGTGCCAGCAGTTTATTGGCGGACACTGAAGCTTTCTTT	CASSLLADTEAFF